The following is a TCR beta chain sequence with its context. Its antigen is as yet unknown. These data come from a study of CD8 T cells in Susac syndrome. Looking at the study overall: Within the sequenced group of Susac syndrome patients, five or six showed active disease and roughly eight were in remission.

CD8+ and CD4+ T cells from blood underwent TCR beta sequencing, which was carried out in a high-throughput format. General study findings and limits: A relatively small number of individuals underwent TCR sequencing and HLA analysis.

V was clipped by 0 bases and J by 0 bases, with 14 bases between them. The CDR3 loop spans 16 amino acids. Germline V gene sequence: CDR1 DFQATT, CDR2 SNEGSKA (reference sequence). RNA totalling about 0.5 to 1 ug underwent reverse transcription with random hexamers. TCRdb used MiXCR to reprocess the immunoSEQ multiplex PCR reads, holding one entry per CDR3 protein. The table shows roughly 130,000 distinct CDR3 sequences, with roughly 94% occurring only once. Specimen: CD8+ T cells from PBMCs. This clonotype was obtained from a human donor with Susac syndrome. V usage is TRBV20-1 and J usage is TRBJ1-1, with D perhaps matching TRBD1 (6 bases). The CDR3 region is CSARDIRGTLNTEAFF. The CDR3 DNA is TGCAGTGCTAGAGATATCCGTGGGACACTGAACACTGAAGCTTTCTTT.